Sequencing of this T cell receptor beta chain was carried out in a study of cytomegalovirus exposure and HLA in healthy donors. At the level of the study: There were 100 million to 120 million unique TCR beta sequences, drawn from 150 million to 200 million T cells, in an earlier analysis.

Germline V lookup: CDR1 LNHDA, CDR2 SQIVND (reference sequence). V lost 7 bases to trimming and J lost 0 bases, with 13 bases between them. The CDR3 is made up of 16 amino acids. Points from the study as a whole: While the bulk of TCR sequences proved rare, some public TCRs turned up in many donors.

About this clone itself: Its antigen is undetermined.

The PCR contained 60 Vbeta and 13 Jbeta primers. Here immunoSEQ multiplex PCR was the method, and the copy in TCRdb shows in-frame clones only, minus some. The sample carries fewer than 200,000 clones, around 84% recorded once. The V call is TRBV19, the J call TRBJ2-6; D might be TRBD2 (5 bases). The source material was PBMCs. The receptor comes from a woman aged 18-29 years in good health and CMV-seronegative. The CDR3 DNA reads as TGTGCCAGTACCCTCGGACGGGGCTCTGGGGCCAACGTCCTGACTTTC. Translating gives CASTLGRGSGANVLTF. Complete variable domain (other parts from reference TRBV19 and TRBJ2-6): DGGITQSPKYLFRKEGQNVTLSCEQNLNHDAMYWYRQDPGQGLRLIYYSQIVNDFQKGDIAEGYSVSREKKESFPLTVTSAQKNPTAFYLCASTLGRGSGANVLTFGAGSRLTVL.